This TCR beta chain was sequenced in a study of PD-1 blockade in classical Hodgkin lymphoma. Data came from immunoSEQ multiplex PCR; TCRdb stores just in-frame clones and leaves some out. The sample has tens of thousands of clones, about three quarters seen once. Study-wide results and limits: Reports described newly diagnosed patients as having lower baseline TCR diversity than healthy donors. Newly diagnosed and completely responding patients shared comparable baseline diversity. Significantly greater TCR diversity emerged by C4D1 in CD4+ cells but not CD8+ cells.

As regards this clone: No antigen is known for it.

Each and every patient relapsed after autologous stem cell transplantation, and patients got differing brentuximab vedotin exposure. When best responses were assessed, they were complete response, partial response or progressive disease. The V gene's germline CDR1 is SGHTA and CDR2 FQGNSA. The CDR3 contains 14 residues. J was trimmed by 5 bases and V by 2 bases; bases with no gene match: 2. J is TRBJ2-2 and V is TRBV7-2, with 7 bases identical to TRBD2. This TCR derives from a human donor with classical Hodgkin lymphoma. The sample here was peripheral blood mononuclear cells (PBMCs), taken before the second cycle of nivolumab. CDR3 region: CASSLMRETGELFF. The DNA of the CDR3 is TGTGCCAGCAGCTTAATGCGGGAGACCGGGGAGCTGTTTTTT.